Presented here are 12 T cell receptor beta chains from one specimen sequenced in a study of blood T cell repertoires in COVID-19. TCRdb's table, derived via immunoSEQ multiplex PCR, lists solely in-frame clones and lacks some. The data show under 450,000 clones, about 90% seen once. Sequencing was done on a sample of PBMCs or T cells enriched from blood (not recorded which). The receptors stem from a man aged 25-40 years who had recovered from COVID-19.

This chain links TRBV7-3 with TRBJ1-6, with 8 bases aligning to TRBD1. CDR1 SGHTA and CDR2 FQGTGA come from the germline V gene. The CDR3 is 14 residues long. The V and J ends lost 2 bases and 9 bases, in that order; junction bases with no gene match: 3. The CDR3 coding sequence is TGTGCCAGCAGCTTAGGGACAGGACGTTCACCCCTCCACTTT. It is translated as CASSLGTGRSPLHF.

This clone was seen a handful of times. The chain links TRBV2 to TRBJ1-3; TRBD1 is a possible D gene (5 bases). This CDR3 is built from 14 residues. Trimming left V 6 bases short and J 0 bases short, with 9 bases between. Germline assignment: CDR1 SNHLY and CDR2 FYNNEI. CDR3 sequence: CASRVDSSGNTIYF. CDR3 DNA sequence: TGTGCCAGCAGGGTAGACAGCTCTGGAAACACCATATATTTT. The full variable domain, its missing parts supplied by reference TRBV2 and TRBJ1-3, is EPEVTQTPSHQVTQMGQEVILRCVPISNHLYFYWYRQILGQKVEFLVSFYNNEISEKSEIFDDQFSVERPDGSNFTLKIRSTKLEDSAMYFCASRVDSSGNTIYFGEGSWLTVV.

The rearrangement links TRBV10-3 to TRBJ1-5; D perhaps matches TRBD1 (5 bases). The CDR3 covers 15 residues. Germline values: CDR1 ENHRY, CDR2 SYGVKD. V lost 2 bases and J 4 bases, leaving 12 bases between the germline ends. CDR3 nucleotides: TGTGCCATCAGTGAGGCAGGGATTTGGAATCAGCCCCAGCATTTT. Translation gives CAISEAGIWNQPQHF.

The chain is built from TRBV5-3 and TRBJ1-4; no firm D call. TRBV5-3 is identified as an open reading frame with a role that is uncertain. The CDR3 runs 19 residues. V lost 0 bases, J lost 4 bases, and 22 bases lay in between. The CDR3 protein is CARSLVARESGDFNEKLFF. As DNA, the CDR3 is TGTGCCAGAAGCTTGGTCGCTCGAGAAAGTGGAGATTTTAATGAAAAACTGTTTTTT.

The V gene is TRBV13, the J gene TRBJ1-2; TRBD1 matches 8 bases. V lost 5 bases to trimming and J lost 4 bases; unmatched junction nucleotides: 9. There are 15 residues in the CDR3. Germline V gene lookup returns CDR1 PRHDT and CDR2 FYEKMQ (reference sequence). CDR3 DNA: TGTGCCAGCAGCCCGCCGGGACAGGAGACCTATGGCTACACCTTC. It specifies CASSPPGQETYGYTF.

This sequence joins TRBV7-2 and TRBJ1-5; 9 positions match TRBD1. The CDR3 consists of 15 residues. The germline V gene encodes CDR1 SGHTA and CDR2 FQGNSA. With V trimmed by 8 bases and J by 3 bases, 8 bases remained unmatched. The CDR3 loop reads CASGPGQGYNQPQHF. The CDR3 DNA reads TGTGCCAGCGGGCCGGGACAGGGATACAATCAGCCCCAGCATTTT.

This clone was seen just once. The CDR3 protein is CASSLSAAASTDTQYF. In DNA form, the CDR3 reads TGTGCCAGTAGCTTGTCCGCGGCAGCTAGCACAGATACGCAGTATTTT. The chain links TRBV19 to TRBJ2-3; D is unclear. The CDR3 consists of 16 residues. The ends were cut back, 6 bases at V and 0 bases at J, with 16 bases in the middle. Germline CDR1 LNHDA, CDR2 SQIVND (reference sequence).

The V call is TRBV9, the J call TRBJ2-7, with 8 bases matching TRBD1. J lost 4 bases, V lost 4 bases, and 10 bases had no gene match. The germline gives CDR1 SGDLS, CDR2 YYNGEE. The CDR3 consists of 15 residues. The DNA of the CDR3 is TGTGCCAGCAGCCCCACCGGGACAGGATTTTACGAGCAGTACTTC. Amino acids: CASSPTGTGFYEQYF.

The rearrangement joins TRBV6-4 to TRBJ2-1; TRBD1 might be the D (6 bases). V dropped 0 bases and J dropped 4 bases, with 13 bases sitting between them. Germline V gene data show CDR1 as MRHNA and CDR2 as SNTAGT. The CDR3 has 16 residues. In DNA form, the CDR3 reads TGTGCCAGCAGTGACTCGGTGGACAGCCTTTACAATGAGCAGTTCTTC. This encodes CASSDSVDSLYNEQFF.

This rearrangement joins TRBV6-5 to TRBJ1-3, with TRBD1 as a possible D gene (5 bases). The CDR3 spans 14 residues. V lost 7 bases and J lost 0, with 10 bases in between. CDR1 and CDR2 from the germline V gene are MNHEY and SVGAGI. The CDR3 nucleotides are TGTGCCAGCACCCCGGGGGGCTCTGGAAACACCATATATTTT. This gives the protein CASTPGGSGNTIYF.

This sequence joins TRBV2 and TRBJ2-1; D possibly corresponds to TRBD2 (5 bases). Trimming stripped 6 bases from V and 9 bases from J, with 18 bases between. Germline CDR1 SNHLY, CDR2 FYNNEI. The CDR3 spans 14 residues. This CDR3 reads CASSARAGDREQFF. Written as DNA, the CDR3 is TGTGCCAGCAGCGCCCGGGCGGGTGATCGTGAGCAGTTCTTC.

The CDR3 DNA sequence: TGCAGCTTGGGACAGGGGGCCTCAGGCTACACCTTC. Translating gives CSLGQGASGYTF. The V call is TRBV29-1, the J call TRBJ1-2, with TRBD1 identical over 12 bases. The V gene's germline CDR1 is SQVTM and CDR2 ANQGSEA. After removal of 8 bases from V and 8 bases from J, the junction contained 6 bases not matched to a gene. CDR3 length: 12 amino acids.